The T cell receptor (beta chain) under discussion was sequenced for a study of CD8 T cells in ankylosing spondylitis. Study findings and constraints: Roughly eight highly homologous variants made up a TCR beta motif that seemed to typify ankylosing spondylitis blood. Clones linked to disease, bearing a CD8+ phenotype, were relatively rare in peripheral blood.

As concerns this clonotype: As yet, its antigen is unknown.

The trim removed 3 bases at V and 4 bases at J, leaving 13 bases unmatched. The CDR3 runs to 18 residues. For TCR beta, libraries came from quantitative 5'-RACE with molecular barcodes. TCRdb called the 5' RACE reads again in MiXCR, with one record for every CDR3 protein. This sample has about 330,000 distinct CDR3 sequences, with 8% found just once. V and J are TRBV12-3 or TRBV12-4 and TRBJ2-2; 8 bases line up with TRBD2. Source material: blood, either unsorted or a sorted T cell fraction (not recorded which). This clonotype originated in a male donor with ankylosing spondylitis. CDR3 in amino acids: CASSLSGGPAGPTGELFF. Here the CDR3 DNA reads TGTGCCAGCAGTTTGTCGGGGGGGCCAGCAGGACCCACCGGGGAGCTGTTTTTT.